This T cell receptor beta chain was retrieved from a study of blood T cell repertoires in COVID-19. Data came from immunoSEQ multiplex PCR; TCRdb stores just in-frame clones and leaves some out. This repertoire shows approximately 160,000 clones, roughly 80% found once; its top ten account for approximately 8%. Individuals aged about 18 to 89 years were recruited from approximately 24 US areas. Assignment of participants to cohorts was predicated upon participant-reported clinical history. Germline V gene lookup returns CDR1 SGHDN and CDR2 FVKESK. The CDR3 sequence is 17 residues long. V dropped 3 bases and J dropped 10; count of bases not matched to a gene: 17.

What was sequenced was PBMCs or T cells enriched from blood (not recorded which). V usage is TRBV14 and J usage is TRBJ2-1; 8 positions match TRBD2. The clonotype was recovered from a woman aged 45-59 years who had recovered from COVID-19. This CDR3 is CASSHVYPGLGVGEQFF. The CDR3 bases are TGTGCCAGCAGCCACGTCTACCCGGGACTAGGGGTTGGGGAGCAGTTCTTC.